One TCR beta chain is described in this entry. The data are from a study of blood T cell repertoires in COVID-19. This table comes from immunoSEQ multiplex PCR, and its TCRdb copy is limited to in-frame clones, with some not included. The top ten clones hold over 8% of a sample with about 270,000 clones, 86% of them seen once. This CDR3 contains 14 residues. The germline V gene encodes CDR1 KGHDR and CDR2 SFDVKD. The chain joins TRBV24-1 to TRBJ1-4; 7 positions agree with TRBD1. Sequencing was carried out using peripheral blood. The source of this sequence is a middle-aged man with active or convalescent COVID-19. The CDR3 loop reads CWPPNRGGGEKLFF. The CDR3 region has the DNA TGTTGGCCCCCGAACAGGGGAGGTGGGGAAAAACTGTTTTTT.